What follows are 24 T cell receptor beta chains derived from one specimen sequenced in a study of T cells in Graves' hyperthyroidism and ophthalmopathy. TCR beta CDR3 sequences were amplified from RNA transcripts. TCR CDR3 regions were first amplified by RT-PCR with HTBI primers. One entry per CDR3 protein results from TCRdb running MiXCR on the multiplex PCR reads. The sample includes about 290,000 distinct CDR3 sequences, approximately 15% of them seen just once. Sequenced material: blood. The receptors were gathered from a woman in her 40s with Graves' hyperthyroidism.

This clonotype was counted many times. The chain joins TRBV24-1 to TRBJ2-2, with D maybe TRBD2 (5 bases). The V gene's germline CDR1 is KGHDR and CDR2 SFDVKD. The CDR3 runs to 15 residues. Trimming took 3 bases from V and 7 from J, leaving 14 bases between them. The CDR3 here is CATSDVGLSSGELFF. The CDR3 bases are TGTGCCACCAGTGATGTCGGACTCTCGAGCGGGGAGCTGTTTTTT.

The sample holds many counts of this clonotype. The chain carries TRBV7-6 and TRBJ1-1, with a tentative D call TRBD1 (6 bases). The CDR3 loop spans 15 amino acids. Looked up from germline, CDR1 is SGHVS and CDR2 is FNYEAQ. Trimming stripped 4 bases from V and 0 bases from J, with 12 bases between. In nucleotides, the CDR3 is TGTGCCAGCAGCTCGATTCAGGGGTTGAACACTGAAGCTTTCTTT. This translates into CASSSIQGLNTEAFF.

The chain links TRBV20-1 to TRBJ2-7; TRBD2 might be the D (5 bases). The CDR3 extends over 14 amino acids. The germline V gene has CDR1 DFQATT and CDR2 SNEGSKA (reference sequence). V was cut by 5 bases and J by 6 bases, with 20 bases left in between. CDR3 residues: CSAPSPDFDSEQYF. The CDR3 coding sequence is TGCAGTGCTCCCTCCCCGGACTTTGATAGCGAGCAGTACTTC.

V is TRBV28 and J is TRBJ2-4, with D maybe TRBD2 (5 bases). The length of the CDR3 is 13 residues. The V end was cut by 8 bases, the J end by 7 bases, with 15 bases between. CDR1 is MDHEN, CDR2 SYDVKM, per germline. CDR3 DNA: TGTGCCAGCTCAACTACGCGCGGGAACATTCAGTACTTC. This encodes CASSTTRGNIQYF. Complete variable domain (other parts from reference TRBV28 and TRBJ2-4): DVKVTQSSRYLVKRTGEKVFLECVQDMDHENMFWYRQDPGLGLRLIYFSYDVKMKEKGDIPEGYSVSREKKERFSLILESASTNQTSMYLCASSTTRGNIQYFGAGTRLSVL.

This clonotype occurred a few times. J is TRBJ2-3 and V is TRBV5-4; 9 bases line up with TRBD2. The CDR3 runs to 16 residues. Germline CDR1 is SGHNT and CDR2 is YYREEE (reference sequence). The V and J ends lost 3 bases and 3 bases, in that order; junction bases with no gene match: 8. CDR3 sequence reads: CASSSAAGGGTDTQYF. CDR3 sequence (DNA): TGTGCCAGCAGCTCGGCAGCGGGAGGTGGAACAGATACGCAGTATTTT.

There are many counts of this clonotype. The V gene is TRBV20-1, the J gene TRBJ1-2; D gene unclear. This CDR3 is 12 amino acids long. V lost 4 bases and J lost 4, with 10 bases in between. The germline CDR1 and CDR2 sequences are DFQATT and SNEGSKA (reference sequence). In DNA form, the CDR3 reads TGCAGTGCTAAGAGAGGTACCTATGGCTACACCTTC. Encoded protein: CSAKRGTYGYTF.

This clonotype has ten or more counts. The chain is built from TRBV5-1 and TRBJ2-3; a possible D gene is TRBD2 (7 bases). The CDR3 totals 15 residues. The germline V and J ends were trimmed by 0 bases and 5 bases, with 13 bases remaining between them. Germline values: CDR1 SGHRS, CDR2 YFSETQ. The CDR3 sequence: CASSLEGGQGDTQYF. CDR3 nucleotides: TGCGCCAGCAGCTTGGAGGGGGGGCAAGGAGATACGCAGTATTTT.

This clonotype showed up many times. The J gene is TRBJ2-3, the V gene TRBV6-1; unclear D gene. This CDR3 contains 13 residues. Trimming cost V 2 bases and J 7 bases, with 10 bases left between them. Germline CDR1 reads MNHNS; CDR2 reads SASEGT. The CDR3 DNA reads TGTGCCAGCAGTGAACGCCCCATAAATACGCAGTATTTT. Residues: CASSERPINTQYF.

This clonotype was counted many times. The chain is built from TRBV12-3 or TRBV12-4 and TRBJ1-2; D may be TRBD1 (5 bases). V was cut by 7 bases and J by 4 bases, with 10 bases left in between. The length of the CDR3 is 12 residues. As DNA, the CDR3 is TGTGCCAGCAAACAGGAGGGCTATGGCTACACCTTC. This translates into CASKQEGYGYTF.

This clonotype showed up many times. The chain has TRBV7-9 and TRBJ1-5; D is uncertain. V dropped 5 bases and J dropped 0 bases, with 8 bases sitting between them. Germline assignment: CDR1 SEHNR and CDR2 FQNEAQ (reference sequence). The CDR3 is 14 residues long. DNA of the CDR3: TGTGCCAGCAGCGTCAGTGATAGCAATCAGCCCCAGCATTTT. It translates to CASSVSDSNQPQHF.

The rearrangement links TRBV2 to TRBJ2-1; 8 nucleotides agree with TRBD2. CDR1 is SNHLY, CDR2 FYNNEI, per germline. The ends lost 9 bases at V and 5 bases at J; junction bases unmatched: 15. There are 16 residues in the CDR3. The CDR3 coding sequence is TGTGCCAGTAGTATACCCGGGAGGGCCCTCGACAATGAGCAGTTCTTC. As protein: CASSIPGRALDNEQFF.

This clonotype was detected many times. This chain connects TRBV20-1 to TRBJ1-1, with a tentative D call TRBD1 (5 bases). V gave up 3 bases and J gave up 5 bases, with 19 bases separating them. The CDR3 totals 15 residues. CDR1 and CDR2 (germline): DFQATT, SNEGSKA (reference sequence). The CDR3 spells CSARATMGGWTEAFF. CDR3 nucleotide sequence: TGCAGTGCTAGGGCCACGATGGGGGGATGGACTGAAGCTTTCTTT.

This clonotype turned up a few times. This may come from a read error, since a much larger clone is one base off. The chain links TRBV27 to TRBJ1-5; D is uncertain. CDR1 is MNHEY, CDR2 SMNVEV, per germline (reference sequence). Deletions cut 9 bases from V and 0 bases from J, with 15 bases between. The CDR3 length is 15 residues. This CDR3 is CARGIQTHSNQPQHF. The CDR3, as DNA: TGTGCCAGGGGGATTCAGACTCATAGCAATCAGCCCCAGCATTTT.

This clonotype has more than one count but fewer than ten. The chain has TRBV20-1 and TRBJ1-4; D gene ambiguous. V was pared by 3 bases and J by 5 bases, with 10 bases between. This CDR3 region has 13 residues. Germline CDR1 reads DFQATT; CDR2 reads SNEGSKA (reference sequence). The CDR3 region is CSARFSGNEKLFF. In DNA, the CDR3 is TGCAGTGCTAGGTTTTCGGGGAATGAAAAACTGTTTTTT.

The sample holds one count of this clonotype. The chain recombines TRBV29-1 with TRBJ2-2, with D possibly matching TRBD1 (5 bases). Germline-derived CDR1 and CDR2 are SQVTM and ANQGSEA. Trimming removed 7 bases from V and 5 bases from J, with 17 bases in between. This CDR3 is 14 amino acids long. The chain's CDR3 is CSARQGERTGELFF. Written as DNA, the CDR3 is TGCAGCGCTAGGCAGGGTGAAAGGACCGGGGAGCTGTTTTTT.

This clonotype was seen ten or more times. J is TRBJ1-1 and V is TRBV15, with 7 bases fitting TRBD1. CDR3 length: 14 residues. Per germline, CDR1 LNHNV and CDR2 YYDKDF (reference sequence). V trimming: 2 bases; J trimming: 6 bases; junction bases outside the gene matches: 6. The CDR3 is CATSRQTGSPEAFF. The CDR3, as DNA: TGTGCCACCAGCAGACAGACAGGGAGCCCTGAAGCTTTCTTT.

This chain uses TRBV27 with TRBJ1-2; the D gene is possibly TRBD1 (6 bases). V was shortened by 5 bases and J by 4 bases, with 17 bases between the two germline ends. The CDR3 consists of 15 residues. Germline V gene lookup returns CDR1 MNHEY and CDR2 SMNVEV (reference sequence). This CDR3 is CASSLKAGAAYGYTF. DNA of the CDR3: TGTGCCAGCAGTCTGAAAGCAGGGGCCGCCTATGGCTACACCTTC.

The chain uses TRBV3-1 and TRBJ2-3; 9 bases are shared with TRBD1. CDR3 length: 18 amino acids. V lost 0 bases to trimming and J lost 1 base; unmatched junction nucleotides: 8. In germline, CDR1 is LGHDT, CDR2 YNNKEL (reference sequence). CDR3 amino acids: CASSQDPRTGAGTDTQYF. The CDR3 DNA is TGTGCCAGCAGCCAAGATCCCCGGACAGGGGCAGGCACAGATACGCAGTATTTT.

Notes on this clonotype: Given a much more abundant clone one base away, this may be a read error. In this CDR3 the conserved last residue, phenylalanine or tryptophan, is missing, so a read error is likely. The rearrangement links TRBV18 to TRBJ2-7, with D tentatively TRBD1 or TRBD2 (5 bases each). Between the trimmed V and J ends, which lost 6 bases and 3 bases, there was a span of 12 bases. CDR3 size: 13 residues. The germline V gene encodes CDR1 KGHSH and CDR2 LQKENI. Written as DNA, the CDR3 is TGTGCCAGCTCCCGGGACCTAAACTACGAGCAGTACCTC. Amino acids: CASSRDLNYEQYL.

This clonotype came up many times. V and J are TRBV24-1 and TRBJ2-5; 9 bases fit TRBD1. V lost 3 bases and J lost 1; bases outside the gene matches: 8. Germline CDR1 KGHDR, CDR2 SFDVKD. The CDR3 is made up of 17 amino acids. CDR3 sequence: CATSDPGQGTTQETQYF. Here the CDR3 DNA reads TGTGCCACCAGTGATCCCGGACAGGGGACAACCCAAGAGACCCAGTACTTC.

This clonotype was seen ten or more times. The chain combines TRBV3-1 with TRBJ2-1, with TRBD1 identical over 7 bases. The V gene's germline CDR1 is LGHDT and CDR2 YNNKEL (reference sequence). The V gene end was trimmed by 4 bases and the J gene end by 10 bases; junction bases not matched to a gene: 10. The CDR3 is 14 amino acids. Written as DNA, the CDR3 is TGTGCCAGCAGCCCGCGGACAGGCAGTAGGGAGCAGTTCTTC. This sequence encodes CASSPRTGSREQFF.

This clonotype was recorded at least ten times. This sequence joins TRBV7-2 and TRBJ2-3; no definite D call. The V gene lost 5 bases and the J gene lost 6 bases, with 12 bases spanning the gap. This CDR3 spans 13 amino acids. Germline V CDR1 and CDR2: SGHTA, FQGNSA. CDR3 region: CASSLPGRDTQYF. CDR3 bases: TGTGCCAGCAGCCTCCCCGGTCGGGATACGCAGTATTTT.

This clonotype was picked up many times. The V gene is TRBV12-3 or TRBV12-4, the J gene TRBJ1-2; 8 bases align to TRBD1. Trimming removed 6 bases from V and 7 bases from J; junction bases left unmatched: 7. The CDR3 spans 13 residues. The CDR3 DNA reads TGTGCCAGCAGGCGAGGACAGGGTTTTGGCTACACCTTC. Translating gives CASRRGQGFGYTF.

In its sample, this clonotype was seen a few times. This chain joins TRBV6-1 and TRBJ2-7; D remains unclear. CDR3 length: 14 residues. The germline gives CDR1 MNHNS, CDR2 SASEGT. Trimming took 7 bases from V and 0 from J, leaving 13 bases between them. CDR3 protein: CASKVVRSSYEQYF. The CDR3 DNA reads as TGTGCCAGCAAAGTGGTCCGAAGCTCCTACGAGCAGTACTTC.